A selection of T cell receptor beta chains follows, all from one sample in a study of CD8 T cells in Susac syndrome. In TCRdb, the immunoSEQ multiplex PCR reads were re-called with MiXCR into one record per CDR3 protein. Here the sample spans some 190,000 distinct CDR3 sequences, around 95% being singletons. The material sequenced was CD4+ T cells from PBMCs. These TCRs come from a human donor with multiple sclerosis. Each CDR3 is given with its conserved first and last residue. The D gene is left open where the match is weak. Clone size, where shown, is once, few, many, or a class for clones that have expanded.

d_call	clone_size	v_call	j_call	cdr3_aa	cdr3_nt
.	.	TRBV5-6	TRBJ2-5	CASRASPGAQETQYF	TGTGCCAGCAGAGCCAGTCCGGGGGCCCAAGAGACCCAGTACTTC
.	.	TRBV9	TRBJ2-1	CASSPGNEYNEQFF	TGTGCCAGCAGCCCAGGGAACGAGTACAATGAGCAGTTCTTC
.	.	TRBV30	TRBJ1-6	CAWSVGGEGSPLHF	TGTGCCTGGAGTGTGGGGGGCGAGGGTTCACCCCTCCACTTT
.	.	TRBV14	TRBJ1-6	CASSLRDMGSPLHF	TGTGCCAGCAGCCTCCGGGACATGGGTTCACCCCTCCACTTT
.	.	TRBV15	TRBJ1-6	CATSRGGRGFDSPLHF	TGTGCCACCAGCAGGGGTGGGAGAGGGTTCGATTCACCCCTCCACTTT
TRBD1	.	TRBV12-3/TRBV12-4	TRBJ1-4	CAGTGSGSEKLFF	TGTGCCGGGACAGGGTCGGGTTCTGAAAAACTGTTTTTT
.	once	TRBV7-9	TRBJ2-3	CASSLDGAGVSGDTQYF	TGTGCCAGCAGCTTAGACGGGGCAGGGGTTAGTGGTGATACGCAGTATTTT
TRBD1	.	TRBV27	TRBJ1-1	CASSPTDRGAEAFF	TGTGCCAGCAGCCCTACCGACAGGGGCGCGGAAGCTTTCTTT
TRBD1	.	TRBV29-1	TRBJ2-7	CSVESGQGGYEQYF	TGCAGCGTTGAATCAGGACAGGGAGGATACGAGCAGTACTTC
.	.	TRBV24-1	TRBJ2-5	CATSDSTGSGETQYF	TGTGCCACCAGTGATTCTACAGGGTCTGGGGAGACCCAGTACTTC
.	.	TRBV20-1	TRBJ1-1	CSASVVNTEAFF	TGCAGTGCTAGTGTGGTGAACACTGAAGCTTTCTTT
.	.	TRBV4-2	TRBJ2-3	CASSQELRGPTDTQYF	TGTGCCAGCAGCCAAGAGCTCCGGGGGCCCACAGATACGCAGTATTTT
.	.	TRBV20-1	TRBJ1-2	CSARDQESSNYGYTF	TGCAGTGCTAGAGATCAGGAGAGCTCTAACTATGGCTACACCTTC
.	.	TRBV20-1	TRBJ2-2	CSASRQGNTGELFF	TGCAGTGCTAGTCGGCAGGGGAACACCGGGGAGCTGTTTTTT
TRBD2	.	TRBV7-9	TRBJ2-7	CASSRSGAHEQYF	TGTGCCAGCAGCAGGAGCGGGGCCCACGAGCAGTACTTC
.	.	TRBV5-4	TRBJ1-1	CASSMAVWGNTEAFF	TGTGCCAGCAGCATGGCGGTCTGGGGGAACACTGAAGCTTTCTTT
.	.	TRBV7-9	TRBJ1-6	CASLGDGNSPLHF	TGTGCCAGCCTGGGGGACGGTAATTCACCCCTCCACTTT
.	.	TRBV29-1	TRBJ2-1	CSVDRYHNEQFF	TGCAGCGTTGACAGGTATCACAATGAGCAGTTCTTC
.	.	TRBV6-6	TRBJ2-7	CASSTQNHEQYF	TGTGCCAGCAGCACGCAGAACCACGAGCAGTACTTC
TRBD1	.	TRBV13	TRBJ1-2	CASSFETGAGGYTF	TGTGCCAGCAGCTTCGAGACAGGGGCGGGTGGCTACACCTTC
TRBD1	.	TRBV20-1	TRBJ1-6	CSAKTTQGANSPLHF	TGCAGTGCAAAAACAACCCAGGGGGCAAATTCACCCCTCCACTTT
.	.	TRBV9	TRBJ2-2	CASTRATWAGELFF	TGTGCCAGCACCAGAGCGACATGGGCCGGGGAGCTGTTTTTT
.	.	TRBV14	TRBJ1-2	CASSQDPRGRNYGYTF	TGTGCCAGCAGCCAAGATCCCCGGGGGCGGAACTATGGCTACACCTTC
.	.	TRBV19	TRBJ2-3	CASSSGTLTDTQYF	TGTGCCAGTAGTTCCGGGACACTCACAGATACGCAGTATTTT
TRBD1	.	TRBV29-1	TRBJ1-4	CSARDSPEKLFF	TGCAGCGCCAGGGACAGTCCGGAAAAACTGTTTTTT
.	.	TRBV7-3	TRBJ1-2	CASSSRPDYGYTF	TGTGCCAGCAGCTCCCGACCGGATTATGGCTACACCTTC
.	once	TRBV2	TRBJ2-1	CASTEDSYNEQFF	TGTGCCAGCACCGAGGACTCGTACAATGAGCAGTTCTTC
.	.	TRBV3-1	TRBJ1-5	CASSQGGPQPQHF	TGTGCCAGCAGCCAGGGTGGACCGCAGCCCCAGCATTTT
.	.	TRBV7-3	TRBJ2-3	CASSIVHGGGNTDTQYF	TGTGCCAGCAGCATCGTACACGGGGGTGGGAACACAGATACGCAGTATTTT
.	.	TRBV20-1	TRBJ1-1	CSARTPYRVLNTEAFF	TGCAGTGCTAGAACCCCATACAGGGTATTGAACACTGAAGCTTTCTTT
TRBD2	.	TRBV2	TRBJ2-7	CASSDLAALIGEQYF	TGTGCCAGCAGTGATCTAGCGGCATTAATAGGCGAGCAGTACTTC
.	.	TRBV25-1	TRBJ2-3	CANRVGPATDTQYF	TGTGCCAACCGCGTCGGGCCCGCCACAGATACGCAGTATTTT